This TCR beta chain was retrieved from a study of cytomegalovirus exposure and HLA in healthy donors. The PCR used 60 Vbeta and 13 Jbeta primers. The method was immunoSEQ multiplex PCR; TCRdb's version includes in-frame clones alone and lacks a portion of them. The data show around 100,000 clones, 70% to 80% seen once. J lost 5 bases, V lost 5 bases, and 17 bases had no gene match. The germline CDR1 and CDR2 sequences are SGHTA and FQGNSA. CDR3 length: 19 amino acids. V usage is TRBV7-2 and J usage is TRBJ2-2; 10 positions match TRBD2. Material: PBMCs. The source is a man aged 50-60 years in good health and CMV-seropositive. The CDR3 region is CASSPPGLAGASRTGELFF. The CDR3 DNA reads TGTGCCAGCAGCCCCCCGGGTCTAGCGGGAGCCTCTCGTACCGGGGAGCTGTTTTTT.